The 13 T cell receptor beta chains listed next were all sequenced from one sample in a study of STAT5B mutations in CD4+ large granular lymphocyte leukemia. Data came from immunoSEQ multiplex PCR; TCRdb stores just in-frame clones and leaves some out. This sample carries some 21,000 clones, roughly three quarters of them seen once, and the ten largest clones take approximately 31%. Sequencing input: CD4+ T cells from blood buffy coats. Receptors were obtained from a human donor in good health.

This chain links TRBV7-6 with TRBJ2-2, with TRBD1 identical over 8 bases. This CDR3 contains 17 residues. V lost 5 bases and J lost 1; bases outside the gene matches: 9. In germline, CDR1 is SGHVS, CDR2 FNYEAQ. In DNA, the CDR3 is TGTGCCAGCAGCCAAGCAGGGGGCGCGGGGAACACCGGGGAGCTGTTTTTT. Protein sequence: CASSQAGGAGNTGELFF. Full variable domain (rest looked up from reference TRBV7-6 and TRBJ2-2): GAGVSQSPRYKVTKRGQDVALRCDPISGHVSLYWYRQALGQGPEFLTYFNYEAQQDKSGLPNDRFSAERPEGSISTLTIQRTEQRDSAMYRCASSQAGGAGNTGELFFGEGSRLTVL.

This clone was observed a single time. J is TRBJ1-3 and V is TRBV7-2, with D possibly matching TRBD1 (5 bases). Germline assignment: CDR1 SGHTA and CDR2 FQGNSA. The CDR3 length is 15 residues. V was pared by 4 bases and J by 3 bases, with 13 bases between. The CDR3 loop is CASSSAGDGGNTIYF. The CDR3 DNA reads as TGTGCCAGCAGCTCCGCCGGGGACGGTGGAAACACCATATATTTT.

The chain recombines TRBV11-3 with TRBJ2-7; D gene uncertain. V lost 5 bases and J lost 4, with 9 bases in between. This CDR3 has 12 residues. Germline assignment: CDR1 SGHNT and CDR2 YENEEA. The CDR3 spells CASSGIGYEQYF. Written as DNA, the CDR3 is TGTGCCAGCAGCGGGATAGGTTACGAGCAGTACTTC.

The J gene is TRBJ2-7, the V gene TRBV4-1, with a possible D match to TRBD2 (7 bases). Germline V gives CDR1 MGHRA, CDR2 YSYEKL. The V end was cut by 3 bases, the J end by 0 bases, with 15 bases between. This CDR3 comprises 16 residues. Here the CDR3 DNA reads TGCGCCAGCAGCCAGCCGGGGGGCAGGAGCTCCTACGAGCAGTACTTC. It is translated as CASSQPGGRSSYEQYF.

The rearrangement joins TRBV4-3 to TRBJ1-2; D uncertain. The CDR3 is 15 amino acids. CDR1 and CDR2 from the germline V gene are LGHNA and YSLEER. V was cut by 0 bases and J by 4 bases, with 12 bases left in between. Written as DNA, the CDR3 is TGCGCCAGCAGCCAAGATCTCGCGGAGAGCTATGGCTACACCTTC. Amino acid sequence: CASSQDLAESYGYTF.

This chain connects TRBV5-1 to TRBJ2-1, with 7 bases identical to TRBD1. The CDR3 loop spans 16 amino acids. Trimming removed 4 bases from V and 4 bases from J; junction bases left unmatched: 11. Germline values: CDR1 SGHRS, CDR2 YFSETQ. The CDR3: CASSQPDRARYNEQFF. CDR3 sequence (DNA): TGCGCCAGCAGCCAACCCGACAGGGCACGTTACAATGAGCAGTTCTTC.

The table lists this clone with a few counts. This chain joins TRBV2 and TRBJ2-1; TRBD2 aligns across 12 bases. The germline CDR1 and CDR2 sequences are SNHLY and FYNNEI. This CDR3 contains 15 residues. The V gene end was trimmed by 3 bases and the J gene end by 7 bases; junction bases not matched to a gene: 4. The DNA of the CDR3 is TGTGCCAGCAGTGAGGGGACTAGCGGGTGGAATGAGCAGTTCTTC. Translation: CASSEGTSGWNEQFF.

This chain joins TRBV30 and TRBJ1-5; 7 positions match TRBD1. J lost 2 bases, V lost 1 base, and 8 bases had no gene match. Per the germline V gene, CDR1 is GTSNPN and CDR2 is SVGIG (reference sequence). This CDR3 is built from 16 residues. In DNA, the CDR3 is TGTGCCTGGAGTGGGGGACAGCCGGGTGGCAATCAGCCCCAGCATTTT. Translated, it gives CAWSGGQPGGNQPQHF.

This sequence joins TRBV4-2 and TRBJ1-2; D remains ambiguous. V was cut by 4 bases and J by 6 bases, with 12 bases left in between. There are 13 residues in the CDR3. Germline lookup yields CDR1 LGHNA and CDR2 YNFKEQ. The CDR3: CASSPGVGDGYTF. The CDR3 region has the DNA TGTGCCAGCAGCCCGGGTGTTGGAGATGGCTACACCTTC.

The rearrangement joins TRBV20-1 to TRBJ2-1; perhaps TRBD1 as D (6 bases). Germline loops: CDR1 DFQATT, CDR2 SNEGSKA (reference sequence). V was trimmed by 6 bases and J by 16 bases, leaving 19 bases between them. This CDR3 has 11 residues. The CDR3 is CSAAARDTEFF. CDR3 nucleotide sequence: TGCAGTGCAGCCGCCCGGGACACGGAATTCTTC.

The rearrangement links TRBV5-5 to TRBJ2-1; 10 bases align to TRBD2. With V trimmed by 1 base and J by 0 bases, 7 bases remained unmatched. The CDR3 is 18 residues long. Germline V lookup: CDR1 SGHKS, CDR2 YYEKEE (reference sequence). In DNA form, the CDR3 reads TGTGCCAGCAGCTTGAGGCTAGCGGGAGCCAGCTCCTACAATGAGCAGTTCTTC. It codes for CASSLRLAGASSYNEQFF.

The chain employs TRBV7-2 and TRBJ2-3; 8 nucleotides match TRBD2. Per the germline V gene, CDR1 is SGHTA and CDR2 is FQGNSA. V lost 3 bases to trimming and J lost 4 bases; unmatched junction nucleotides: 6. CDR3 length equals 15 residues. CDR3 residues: CASSFRAGVPDTQYF. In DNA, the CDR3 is TGTGCCAGCAGCTTCAGAGCGGGGGTGCCAGATACGCAGTATTTT.

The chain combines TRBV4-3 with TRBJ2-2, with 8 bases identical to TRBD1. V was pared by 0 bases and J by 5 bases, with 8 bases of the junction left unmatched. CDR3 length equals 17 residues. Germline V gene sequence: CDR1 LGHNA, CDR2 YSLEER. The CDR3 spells CASSQDYRGTLTGELFF. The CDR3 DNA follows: TGCGCCAGCAGCCAAGATTACAGGGGGACTTTAACCGGGGAGCTGTTTTTT.